This T cell receptor beta chain is drawn from a study of shared clonotypes between healthy human individuals (dated by TCRdb to about 2020). With respect to the entire study: The cohort included a few men and two women between 18 and 49 years of age. Per donor, three plates each were used for CD4 naive and CD4 memory, two for CD8 naive, and one for CD8 memory. Between about 0.8 and 9 billion PBMCs per donor were obtained by leukapheresis. Different laboratories and diverse techniques were used to prepare libraries and sequence TCR repertoires, to increase sequencing depth and limit assay-specific biases. Blood TCR repertoires of about five healthy adults were deeply sequenced to estimate repertoire size and the extent of clonotype sharing between individuals. The study at large found these results: Only blood was sampled, and tissue TCR repertoires likely differ from those in blood. Estimated clonotype richness was generally larger for naive than for memory subsets. Rarefaction of sorted-subset datasets indicated incomplete sequencing despite the large sequencing depth. Based on pairwise subsampling, the degree of clonotype sharing among donors was expected to be affected by sequencing depth. Because the study included a small number of donors, the genetic and exposure-history diversity represented was limited. Higher generation probabilities were observed for clonotypes shared by all four sorted-subset donors than for non-shared clonotypes. Across a handful of donors, approximately 5% of naive CD4, roughly 3.8% of naive CD8, under 2.5% of memory CD4, and about 0.44% of memory CD8 clonotypes were shared.

The count of this clone is one. The antigen it recognizes is unknown. Base qualities are not provided; no much larger clone lies one nucleotide away. Using the deep immunoSEQ assay, multiplex PCR amplified TCR CDR3 regions from genomic DNA. Genomic DNA extracted from each cell subset was distributed evenly over all wells of several immunoSEQ 96-well plates, and each plate served as one replicate. For sorted subsets, around 0.2 ug of genomic DNA, equivalent to some 30,000 T cell genomes, went into each replicate PCR. Purified libraries were quantified with a Qubit 3.0 fluorometer, sized on a Bioanalyzer 2100, and re-quantified with the KAPA Library Quantification kit. Each immunoSEQ 96-well plate was sequenced on its own single-read 150-cycle Illumina NextSeq 550 flow cell. Turning to the authors' computational methods: Because only junctional sequences without quality scores were contained in the immunoSEQ output, filtering matching that applied to full-length reads could not be performed. To assign V/J genes and CDR3, sequences were annotated using PyIR, a Python wrapper for IgBLAST v1.9, with IMGT germline references. Reads were filtered out if the reads had weak V/J assignments (E-value above 1e-6), no CDR3, stop codons, out-of-frame junctions, or ambiguous translated residues. A V3J clonotype was defined by an identical inferred V gene, J gene, and CDR3 amino acid sequence. Percentage overlap between repertoires was calculated by dividing the number of shared unique clonotypes by the size of the smaller repertoire. Richness of each repertoire was evaluated using RTK rarefaction, the Chao1 estimator, and Recon v2.1 estimates of unobserved clonotypes. For all TCRbeta clonotypes obtained by the gDNA method from a few donors, generation probabilities were computed with OLGA. Held by TCRdb, this immuneACCESS table contains in-frame sequences only and omits some clones. Under half of the omission traces to an unresolved V gene where checked; the cause of the rest is unknown. The V and J calls and clone size come from that table; D and trimming were worked out from the DNA. Here the sample has roughly 1.5 million clones; 95% to 99% occur a single time. The top ten clonotypes cover about 0.4% of the sample.

The donors were healthy, HIV-negative adults who had no recently reported acute infections or vaccinations. Only Caucasian adults living in Nashville, Tennessee, USA were represented among the donors. CD4+ T cells were enriched through magnetic negative selection, after which naive cells were positively selected on CD45RA and the remaining negative fraction served as the memory subset. After blood collection by leukapheresis, PBMCs were isolated using Ficoll-Histopaque density gradient centrifugation and then cryopreserved in the vapor phase of liquid nitrogen. Purity and quantity of every magnetically sorted T cell population were checked by analytical flow cytometry. Each sorted fraction had its genomic DNA isolated and then quantified by UV absorbance on a Nanodrop 2000c. The CDR1 and CDR2 encoded by the germline V gene (reference sequence) are MNHEY and SMNVEV. V sheds 2 bases and J sheds 2 bases, leaving 12 bases between their ends. The CDR3 runs 15 amino acids, cysteine and phenylalanine included. Solely the CDR3 DNA is kept, with 45 bases framed from the first base.

The sequence was obtained from a man aged 30 to 39 in good health. The sequence links TRBV27 to TRBJ2-5, with the identity of the D gene unclear. Sequencing was done on a sample of naive CD4+ T cells sorted from blood. In light of the paper, this sample's cell subset or site label describes: CD45RA+ positively selected. The base sequence is TGTGCCAGCAGTTTAAGTGGGCATGAACAAGAGACCCAGTACTTC. Its translation reads: CASSLSGHEQETQYF.